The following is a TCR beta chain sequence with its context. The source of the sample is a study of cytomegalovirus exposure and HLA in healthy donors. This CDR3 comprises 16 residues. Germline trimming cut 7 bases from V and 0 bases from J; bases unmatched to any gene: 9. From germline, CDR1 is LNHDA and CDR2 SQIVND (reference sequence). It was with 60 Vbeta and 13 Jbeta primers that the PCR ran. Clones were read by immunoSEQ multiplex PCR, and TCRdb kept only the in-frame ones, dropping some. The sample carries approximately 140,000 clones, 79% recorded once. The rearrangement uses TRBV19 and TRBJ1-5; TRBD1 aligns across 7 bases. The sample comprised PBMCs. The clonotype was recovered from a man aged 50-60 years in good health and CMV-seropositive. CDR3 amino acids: CASTGTDAYSNQPQHF. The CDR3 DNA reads TGTGCCAGTACCGGGACAGATGCTTATAGCAATCAGCCCCAGCATTTT.